This TCR beta chain comes out of a study of OX40 agonist ivuxolimab in advanced cancers. Broadly, across the study: Ivuxolimab, which targeted the costimulatory receptor OX40 (CD134), was an agonistic, fully human IgG2 monoclonal antibody. Peripheral TCRbeta sequencing was intended to test whether TCR sequence diversity was altered and clonal T-cell expansion was caused by ivuxolimab. In the dose-escalation cohort, 82.7% of patients were male, and the mean age was approximately 60 years, with a range of roughly 23 to 85. Prior anti-PD-1, anti-PD-L1 or anti-CTLA-4 therapy was permitted, and checkpoint inhibitors had been received by less than 45% of dose-escalation patients. Partial responses occurred in three dose-escalation patients, of whom one had hepatocellular carcinoma and two had cutaneous melanoma. Of the roughly 52 dose-escalation patients, hepatocellular carcinoma was present in about 19, melanoma in approximately 15, renal cell carcinoma in 9 and head and neck cancer in 9. Intravenous ivuxolimab was administered to patients every 2 weeks at six dose levels: 0.01, 0.1, 0.3, 1.5, 3 and 10 mg/kg. The paper describes the monotherapy dose-escalation part (N ≈ 52 patients) of the phase I trial of ivuxolimab. What the authors observed across the whole study: After ivuxolimab, more expanded clones were found on average in CD8+ T cells than in CD4+ T cells. Partial responders in the 0.1-3.0 mg/kg groups had among the lowest normalized peripheral clonal expansion, especially among CD8+ T cells. Low levels of normalized T-cell clonal expansion were also seen in some nonresponding patients. Antigen specificity was not determined for the clonally expanded peripheral T cells. At doses of 0.1 to 3.0 mg/kg, clonal expansion of both CD4+ and CD8+ blood T cells was observed from baseline to week 6.

Between the V and J ends, shortened by 9 bases and 2 bases respectively, the junction contains 16 bases. Based on the germline V gene, the CDR1 and CDR2 sequences are SNHLY and FYNNEI. From the cysteine through the phenylalanine, the CDR3 covers 15 amino acids. Just CDR3 DNA is preserved here, 45 bases in frame from base 1. For sequencing of the TCRbeta CDR3 region, genomic DNA was extracted from the sorted cells. TCRbeta CDR3 regions were sequenced using the immunoSEQ Assay. The immuneACCESS repertoire file appears here via TCRdb, limited to in-frame rearrangements. These files lack a portion of the clones; in checked studies, under half of the deficit traces to unresolved V genes, and the cause of the others is not known. The sample table records around 60,000 clones; approximately 78% of these occur just once. Under 2% of the sample is held by the ten biggest clonotypes. Patients with autoimmune disease history or receiving systemic immunosuppression were excluded from the trial. In every dose cohort, peripheral blood was drawn for TCR sequencing at baseline, cycle 4 day 1, and cycle 7 day 1. The samples were drawn from a first-in-human, open-label, multicenter phase I dose-escalation trial of ivuxolimab. The trial enrolled adults with locally advanced or metastatic head and neck squamous cell, hepatocellular, melanoma or renal cell carcinoma. CD4+ and CD8+ T cells were sorted separately from peripheral blood before TCR sequencing.

This clone is a singleton in its sample. The antigen this receptor binds is unknown. Base qualities are not recorded, but no much larger clone differs from it by a single base. This specimen was CD4+ or CD8+ T cells sorted from blood, taken in a trial of the OX40 agonist ivuxolimab. The rearranged segments are TRBV2 and TRBJ2-2; the D segment could be TRBD2, given 6 matching bases. This clonotype was sampled from an adult with an advanced solid tumor such as melanoma, head and neck, liver or kidney cancer. CDR3 sequence: CARRAGYDNTGELFF. The nucleotides are TGTGCCAGACGGGCGGGATATGATAACACCGGGGAGCTGTTTTTT.